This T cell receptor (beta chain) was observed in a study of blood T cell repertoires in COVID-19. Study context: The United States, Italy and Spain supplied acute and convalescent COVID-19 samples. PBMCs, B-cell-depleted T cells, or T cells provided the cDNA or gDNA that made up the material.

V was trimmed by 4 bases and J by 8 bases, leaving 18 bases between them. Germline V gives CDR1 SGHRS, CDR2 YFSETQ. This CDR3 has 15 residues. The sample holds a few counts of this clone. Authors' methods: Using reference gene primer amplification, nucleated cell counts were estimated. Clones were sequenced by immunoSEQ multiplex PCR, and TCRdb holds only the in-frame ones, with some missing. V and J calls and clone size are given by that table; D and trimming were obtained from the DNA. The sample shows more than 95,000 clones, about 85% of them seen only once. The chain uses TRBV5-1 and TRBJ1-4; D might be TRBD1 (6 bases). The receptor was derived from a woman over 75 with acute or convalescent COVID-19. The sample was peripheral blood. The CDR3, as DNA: TGCGCCAGCAGCCCTGGGGGGGCGGTTTCCGAAAAACTGTTTTTT. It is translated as CASSPGGAVSEKLFF.